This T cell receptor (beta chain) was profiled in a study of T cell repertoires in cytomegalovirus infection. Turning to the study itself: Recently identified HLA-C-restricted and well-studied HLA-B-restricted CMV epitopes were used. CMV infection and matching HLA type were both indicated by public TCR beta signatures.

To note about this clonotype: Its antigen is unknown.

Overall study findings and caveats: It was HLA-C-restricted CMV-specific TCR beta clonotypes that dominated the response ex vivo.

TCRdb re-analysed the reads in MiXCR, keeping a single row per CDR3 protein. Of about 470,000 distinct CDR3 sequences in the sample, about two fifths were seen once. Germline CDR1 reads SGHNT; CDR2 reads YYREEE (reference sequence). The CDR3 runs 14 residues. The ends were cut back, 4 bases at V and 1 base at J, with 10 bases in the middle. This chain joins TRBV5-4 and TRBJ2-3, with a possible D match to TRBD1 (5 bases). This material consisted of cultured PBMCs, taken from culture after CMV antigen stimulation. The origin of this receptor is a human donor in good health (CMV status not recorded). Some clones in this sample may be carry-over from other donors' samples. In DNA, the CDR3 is TGTGCCAGCAGCATAAACAGGCGCACAGATACGCAGTATTTT. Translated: CASSINRRTDTQYF.